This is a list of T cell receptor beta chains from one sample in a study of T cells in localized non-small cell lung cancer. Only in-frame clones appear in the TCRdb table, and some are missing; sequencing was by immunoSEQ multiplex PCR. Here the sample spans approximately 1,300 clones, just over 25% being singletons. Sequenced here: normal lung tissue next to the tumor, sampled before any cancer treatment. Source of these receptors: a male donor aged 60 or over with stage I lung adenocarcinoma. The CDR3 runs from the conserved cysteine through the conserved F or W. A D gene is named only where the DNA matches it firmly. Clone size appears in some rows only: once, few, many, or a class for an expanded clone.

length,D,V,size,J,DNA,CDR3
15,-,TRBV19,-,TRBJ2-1,TGTGCCAGTAGCCCTTTTTGGGCGGAGTACAATGAGCAGTTCTTC,CASSPFWAEYNEQFF
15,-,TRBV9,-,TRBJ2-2,TGTGCCAGCAGAGCCACAGGGACCAACACCGGGGAGCTGTTTTTT,CASRATGTNTGELFF
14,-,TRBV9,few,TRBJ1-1,TGTGCCAGCAGCGTAGCGACCCTAACTCAGGAAGCTTTCTTT,CASSVATLTQEAFF
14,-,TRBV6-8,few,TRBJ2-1,TGTGCCAGCAGCAAGGGCCCCGGGGGCAATGAGCAGTTCTTC,CASSKGPGGNEQFF
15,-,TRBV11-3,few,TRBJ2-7,TGTGCCAGCAGCACAAACCGGGGAAGCTCCTACGAGCAGTACTTC,CASSTNRGSSYEQYF
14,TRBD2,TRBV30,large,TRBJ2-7,TGTGCCTGGAATCGGACTAGCGGGGGCCACGAGCAGTACTTC,CAWNRTSGGHEQYF
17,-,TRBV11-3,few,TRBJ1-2,TGTGCCAGCAGCGAACGGGCTAAATCTCGAAAGACCTATGGCTACACCTTC,CASSERAKSRKTYGYTF
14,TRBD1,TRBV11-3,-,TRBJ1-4,TGTGCCAGCAGCGGGACAGCAACTAATGAAAAACTGTTTTTT,CASSGTATNEKLFF
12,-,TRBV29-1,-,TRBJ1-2,TGCAGCGTTGAAGGGGCAGGGAAAGGCTACACCTTC,CSVEGAGKGYTF
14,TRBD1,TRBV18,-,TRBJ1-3,TGTGCCAGCTCACCGCAGGGGGCTGGAAACACCATATATTTT,CASSPQGAGNTIYF
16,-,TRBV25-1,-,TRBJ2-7,TGTGCCAGCAGTGACTACGGGCCTCAAGGCGCCTACGAGCAGTACTTC,CASSDYGPQGAYEQYF
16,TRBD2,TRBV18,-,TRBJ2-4,TGTGCCAGCTCACCAACCGGGAGGGGGACCAAAAACATTCAGTACTTC,CASSPTGRGTKNIQYF
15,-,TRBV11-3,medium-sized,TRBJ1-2,TGTGCCAGCAGCCCGGGGTTGTGGCCGGGTACGGGCTACACCTTC,CASSPGLWPGTGYTF
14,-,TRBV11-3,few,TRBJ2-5,TGTGCCAGCAGTAGGGACCACAGGCAGGAGACCCAGTACTTC,CASSRDHRQETQYF
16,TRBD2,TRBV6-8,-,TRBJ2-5,TGTGCCAGCAGCCCCTCCGGGACTAGCCACAGTTTGACCCAGTACTTC,CASSPSGTSHSLTQYF
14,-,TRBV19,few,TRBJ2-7,TGTGCCAGTAGTGCAACCGGGCCGAACTACGAGCAGTACTTC,CASSATGPNYEQYF
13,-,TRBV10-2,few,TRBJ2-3,TGCGCCAGCAGTGAGTCGGGAAGGGATACGCAGTATTTT,CASSESGRDTQYF
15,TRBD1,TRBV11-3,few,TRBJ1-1,TGTGCCAGCAGCACCCGGACAGGGATAAACACTGAAGCTTTCTTT,CASSTRTGINTEAFF
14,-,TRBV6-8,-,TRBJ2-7,TGTGCCAGCAGTTACCGTACGGGACTTTCGCAGCAGTACTTC,CASSYRTGLSQQYF
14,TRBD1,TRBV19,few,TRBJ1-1,TGTGCCAGTAGACCTCGACAGGGCTTCACTGAAGCTTTCTTT,CASRPRQGFTEAFF
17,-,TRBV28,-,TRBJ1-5,TGTGCCAGCAGTTCCCTTCCCGGGAGGGATAGCAATCAGCCCCAGCATTTT,CASSSLPGRDSNQPQHF
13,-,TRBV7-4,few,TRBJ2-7,TGTGCCAGCGTGGCGGTGGGAACCCGCGAGCAGTACTTC,CASVAVGTREQYF
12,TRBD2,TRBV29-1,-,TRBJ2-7,TGCAGCGCCCGGACTAGCGACTACGAGCAGTACTTC,CSARTSDYEQYF
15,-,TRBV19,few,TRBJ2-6,TGTGCCAGTAGTATGACTTCAGGGGGGGCCAACGTCCTGACTTTC,CASSMTSGGANVLTF
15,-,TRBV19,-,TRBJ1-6,TGTGCCAGTAGACGCCAGGGACCTACGAATTCACCCCTCCACTTT,CASRRQGPTNSPLHF
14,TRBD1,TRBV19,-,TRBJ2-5,TGTGCCAGTAGTATACAGGGGGCTCAAGAGACCCAGTACTTC,CASSIQGAQETQYF
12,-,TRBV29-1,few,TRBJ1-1,TGCAGCGTTGACCCACAGAACACTGAAGCTTTCTTT,CSVDPQNTEAFF
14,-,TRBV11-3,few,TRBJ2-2,TGTGCCAGCAGCTTTAAGCTGTCGGGAGGGGAGCTGTTTTTT,CASSFKLSGGELFF
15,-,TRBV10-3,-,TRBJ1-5,TGTGCCATCAGTGAGGGCAGGGGCGAAAATCAGCCCCAGCATTTT,CAISEGRGENQPQHF
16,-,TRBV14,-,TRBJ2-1,TGTGCCAGCAGCCATGTATCACAGGGATCCTACAATGAGCAGTTCTTC,CASSHVSQGSYNEQFF
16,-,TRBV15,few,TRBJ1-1,TGTGCCACCAGCAGAAATCCGGGACACATGAACACTGAAGCTTTCTTT,CATSRNPGHMNTEAFF
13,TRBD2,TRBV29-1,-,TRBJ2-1,TGCAGCGTTGGGCTAGCGGGTTACAATGAGCAGTTCTTC,CSVGLAGYNEQFF
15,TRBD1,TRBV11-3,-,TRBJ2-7,TGTGCCAGCAGCAAAACAGGGGGCAGCTCCTACGAGCAGTACTTC,CASSKTGGSSYEQYF
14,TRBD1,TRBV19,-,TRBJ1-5,TGTGCCAGTAGGCGCGGGACAGGGGATCAGCCCCAGCATTTT,CASRRGTGDQPQHF
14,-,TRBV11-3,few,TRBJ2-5,TGTGCCAGCACCCAAAACGGGATCGGAGAGACCCAGTACTTC,CASTQNGIGETQYF
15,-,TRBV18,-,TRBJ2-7,TGTGCCAGCTCACCATCGGTGACAGGAGGTTACGAGCAGTACTTC,CASSPSVTGGYEQYF
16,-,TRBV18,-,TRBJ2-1,TGTGCCAGCTCACCGGGAGGACGCAGGGGTAGGAATGAGCAGTTCTTC,CASSPGGRRGRNEQFF
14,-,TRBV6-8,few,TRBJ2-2,TGTGCCAGCATGGACGGACTTAGCGCCGGGGAGCTGTTTTTT,CASMDGLSAGELFF
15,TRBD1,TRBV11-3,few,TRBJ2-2,TGTGCCAGCAGCCCGGACAGGGTGGAGACCGGGGAGCTGTTTTTT,CASSPDRVETGELFF
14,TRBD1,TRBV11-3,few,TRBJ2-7,TGTGCCAGCAGCTTTTTTGGACAGGGCTACGAGCAGTACTTC,CASSFFGQGYEQYF
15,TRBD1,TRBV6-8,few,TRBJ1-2,TGTGCCAGCAGAAGGAGGACAGGGGAAGTATATGGCTACACCTTC,CASRRRTGEVYGYTF
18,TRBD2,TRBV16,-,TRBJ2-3,TGTGCCAGCAGCCAATCCATTCTAGCGGGAAGTCTTTGGGATACGCAGTATTTT,CASSQSILAGSLWDTQYF
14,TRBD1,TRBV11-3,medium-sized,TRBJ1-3,TGTGCCAGCAGCTTGTCAGGGGGCTTAAACACCATATATTTT,CASSLSGGLNTIYF
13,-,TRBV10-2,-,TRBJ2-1,TGCGCCAGCAGTGTCCGGACAGAGGGTGAGCAGTTCTTC,CASSVRTEGEQFF
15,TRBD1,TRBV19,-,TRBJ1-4,TGTGCCAGTAGTACCAACAGGGGGCCTGGTGAAAAACTGTTTTTT,CASSTNRGPGEKLFF
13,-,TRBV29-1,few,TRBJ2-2,TGCAGCGTTGTTGCGGTAAACACCGGGGAGCTGTTTTTT,CSVVAVNTGELFF
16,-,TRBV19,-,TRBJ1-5,TGTGCCAGTACGATGTCCATCAGCGCCCAAAATCAGCCCCAGCATTTT,CASTMSISAQNQPQHF
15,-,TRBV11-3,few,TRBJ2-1,TGTGCCAGCAGCTTAGATTCTAGCTCCTACAATGAGCAGTTCTTC,CASSLDSSSYNEQFF
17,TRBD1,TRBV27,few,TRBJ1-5,TGTGCCAGCAGTTTAGGGCAGGGGGCGACTAGCAATCAGCCCCAGCATTTT,CASSLGQGATSNQPQHF
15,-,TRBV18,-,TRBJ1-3,TGTGCCAGCTCACCAGCGGGGGACTCTGGAAACACCATATATTTT,CASSPAGDSGNTIYF
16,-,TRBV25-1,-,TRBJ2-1,TGTGCCAGCAGTGAATCTAGGGGGGGAGGCTACAATGAGCAGTTCTTC,CASSESRGGGYNEQFF
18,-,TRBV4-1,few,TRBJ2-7,TGCGCCAGCAGCCAACGCGAGGTGGGAGCGGACTGGGCCTACGAGCAGTACTTC,CASSQREVGADWAYEQYF